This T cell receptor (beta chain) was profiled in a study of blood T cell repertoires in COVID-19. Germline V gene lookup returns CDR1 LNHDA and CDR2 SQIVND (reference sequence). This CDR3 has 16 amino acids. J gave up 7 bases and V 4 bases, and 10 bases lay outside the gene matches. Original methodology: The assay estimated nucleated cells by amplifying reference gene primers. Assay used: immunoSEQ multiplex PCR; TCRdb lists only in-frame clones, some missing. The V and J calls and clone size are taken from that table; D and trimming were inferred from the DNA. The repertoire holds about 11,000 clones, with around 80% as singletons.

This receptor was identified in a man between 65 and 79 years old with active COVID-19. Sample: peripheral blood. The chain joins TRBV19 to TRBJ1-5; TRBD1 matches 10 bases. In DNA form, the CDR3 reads TGTGCCAGTAGTACCGGGACAGGGGTCGGGGTGCAGCCCCAGCATTTT. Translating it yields CASSTGTGVGVQPQHF.